The entry that follows covers one T cell receptor beta chain sequence. The target antigen is unknown. Since all of the isolated RNA was reverse transcribed, expressed TCRB transcripts were what got sequenced. Roughly 960,000 reads were obtained per stem cell-like memory T cell sample on average. Profiled with immunoSEQ multiplex PCR; TCRdb holds only in-frame clones, not every one. The sample carries over 14,000 clones, roughly 76% recorded once. These data originate in a study of beta chain features in type 1 diabetes. Broader study findings: Moderate yet significant TCRB CDR3 shortening was seen in Type 1 diabetes patients in all four CD4+ subsets. Diminished insertions and augmented deletions at VDJ junctions characterized type 1 diabetes patients. Cells that show high TCR expression could be over-represented by cDNA sequencing. Patients' naive, central memory and Treg TCRB repertoires seemed closer to one another than those of healthy donors.

The CDR3 runs to 16 residues. The V gene lost 5 bases and the J gene lost 8 bases, with 24 bases spanning the gap. The V gene's germline CDR1 is LNHDA and CDR2 SQIVND (reference sequence). Sequencing used stem cell memory CD4+ T cells from blood. The receptor comes from a woman under 30 with type 1 diabetes. J is TRBJ1-2 and V is TRBV19; perhaps TRBD1 as D (6 bases). CDR3 nucleotides: TGTGCCAGTAGTCCCGATAGCCTTCAGGGGCGAGGCGGCTACACCTTC. Amino acids: CASSPDSLQGRGGYTF.